One and the same sample provided the 6 T cell receptor beta chains below, sequenced in a study of identical twins (dated by TCRdb to about 2016). Receptors were amplified or captured by 5' RACE. TCRdb records Illumina HiSeq 2000 as the sequencer. TCRdb cleaned the public reads at Q25 with fastp, built clones with MiXCR and kept in-frame beta chains. Each CDR3 protein appears once, grouped with its most common genes and DNA. Within this sample are some 1,700,000 distinct CDR3 sequences, with roughly 35% of them counted one time only. Of the sample, under 0.35% falls within the top ten clones. Material: cord blood. Every receptor here comes from a newborn girl in good health.

A word on this clonotype: This may stem from a read error, because a much larger clone lies one nucleotide away. This chain links TRBV10-3 with TRBJ2-7; 10 nucleotides line up with TRBD2. The germline V gene has CDR1 ENHRY and CDR2 SYGVKD. The CDR3 sequence is 17 residues long. The V gene end was trimmed by 0 bases and the J gene end by 2 bases; junction bases not matched to a gene: 7. CDR3 coding DNA: TGTGCCATCAGTGAGTCAAGCGGGAGGGCCGTTCCCTACGAGCAGTACTTC. Translated, it gives CAISESSGRAVPYEQYF.

V gene TRBV15 combines with J gene TRBJ1-1; D might be TRBD1 (5 bases). This CDR3 region has 15 residues. Trimming removed 0 bases from V and 3 bases from J, with 11 bases in between. Germline loops: CDR1 LNHNV, CDR2 YYDKDF (reference sequence). CDR3 DNA sequence: TGTGCCACCAGCAGAGACCCCCTGGGGGACACTGAAGCTTTCTTT. Translation gives CATSRDPLGDTEAFF.

This clonotype was seen only once. The chain has TRBV4-1 and TRBJ2-7; 7 bases match TRBD1. Germline CDR1 and CDR2: MGHRA and YSYEKL. The ends lost 2 bases at V and 0 bases at J; junction bases unmatched: 4. The CDR3 loop spans 15 amino acids. This CDR3 reads CASSQPWDSSYEQYF. CDR3 coding DNA: TGCGCCAGCAGCCAACCGTGGGACAGCTCCTACGAGCAGTACTTC.

CDR3: CASSLASGRRDEQYF. The CDR3 DNA reads TGTGCCAGCAGCTTGGCTAGCGGGAGACGGGACGAGCAGTACTTC. The rearrangement uses TRBV7-2 and TRBJ2-4, with 10 bases lining up with TRBD2. TRBJ2-7 matches the DNA end more closely, so the J call is doubtful. This CDR3 has 15 amino acids. The germline gives CDR1 SGHTA, CDR2 FQGNSA.

This clonotype was recorded a few times. The chain employs TRBV6-6 and TRBJ2-3; 9 bases match TRBD2. This CDR3 is built from 17 residues. With 6 bases clipped from V and 4 bases from J, the junction kept 14 bases outside the gene matches. The germline CDR1 and CDR2 sequences are MNHNY and SVGAGI (reference sequence). The CDR3, as DNA: TGTGCCAGCAGCCATAGGCCGCGGGAGGGGTTCGCAGATACGCAGTATTTT. Translation gives CASSHRPREGFADTQYF.

In this sample, this clonotype turned up a few times. The V gene is TRBV4-2, the J gene TRBJ2-7; D may be TRBD2 (5 bases). The length of the CDR3 is 17 residues. The germline V gene has CDR1 LGHNA and CDR2 YNFKEQ. The V end was cut by 1 base, the J end by 2 bases, with 18 bases between. CDR3 residues: CASSQVGVRADPYEQYF. The CDR3 DNA sequence: TGTGCCAGCAGCCAAGTCGGGGTTAGGGCGGACCCCTACGAGCAGTACTTC.